A single sample gave rise to the 5 T cell receptor beta chains below, sequenced in a study of T cell responses to AZD1222 COVID-19 vaccine. Data came from immunoSEQ multiplex PCR; TCRdb stores just in-frame clones and leaves some out. The sample consists of under 75,000 clones, roughly 84% of them appearing once. The source was peripheral blood, collected on day 0 of AZD1222 vaccination. The receptors come from an adult in good health.

The V and J genes are TRBV19 and TRBJ2-3; TRBD1 or TRBD2 may be the D gene (6 bases each). The CDR3 is 13 residues long. V lost 2 bases, J lost 7 bases, and 10 bases lay in between. The germline CDR1 and CDR2 sequences are LNHDA and SQIVND (reference sequence). CDR3 DNA sequence: TGTGCCAGTAGTATAAAGGGGGGTTATACGCAGTATTTT. It specifies CASSIKGGYTQYF.

J is TRBJ2-7 and V is TRBV12-3 or TRBV12-4; 9 bases line up with TRBD2. V trimming: 6 bases; J trimming: 7 bases; junction bases outside the gene matches: 7. This CDR3 has 13 amino acids. CDR3 sequence (DNA): TGTGCCAGCAGCGCTAGCGGGGTAGGGGAGCAGTACTTC. Residues: CASSASGVGEQYF.

This sequence joins TRBV7-3 and TRBJ2-7; 7 bases map to TRBD2. The germline gives CDR1 SGHTA, CDR2 FQGTGA. Unmatched junction bases numbered 7, after V lost 5 bases and J lost 6 bases. The CDR3 totals 13 residues. The CDR3 nucleotides read TGTGCCAGCAGCCCATCCTCGGGAGGCGAGCAGTACTTC. This sequence encodes CASSPSSGGEQYF.

The V and J genes are TRBV29-1 and TRBJ2-7, with D maybe TRBD2 (5 bases). Between the trimmed V and J ends, which lost 0 bases and 0 bases, there was a span of 15 bases. From germline, CDR1 is SQVTM and CDR2 ANQGSEA. The length of the CDR3 is 16 residues. Here the CDR3 reads CSVEDRGNRDSYEQYF. CDR3 nucleotide sequence: TGCAGCGTTGAAGATCGGGGAAATAGGGACTCCTACGAGCAGTACTTC.

The genes are TRBV5-1 and TRBJ2-7; TRBD1 aligns across 7 bases. V trimming: 3 bases; J trimming: 5 bases; junction bases outside the gene matches: 11. There are 15 residues in the CDR3. The V gene's germline CDR1 is SGHRS and CDR2 YFSETQ. CDR3 sequence (DNA): TGCGCCAGCAGCTCGGCCGGGACAGCCGTCGACGAGCAGTACTTC. Residues: CASSSAGTAVDEQYF.